This TCR beta chain was identified in a study of radiation and T cells in renal cell carcinoma. The treatment is: 15 Gy SBRT to primary tumor, nephrectomy 4 weeks later. The germline gives CDR1 MDHEN, CDR2 SYDVKM. CDR3 length: 16 amino acids. Deletions cut 4 bases from V and 10 bases from J, with 20 bases between. Libraries were prepared by immunoSEQ multiplex PCR; TCRdb keeps only in-frame clonotypes and omits some of them. Found here are 16,000 or so clones, roughly 50% of them singletons; the top ten hold under 40%. Sequencing was performed on tumor tissue, taken from a patient whose treatment included radiotherapy and nephrectomy. The J gene is TRBJ1-6, the V gene TRBV28; possibly TRBD1 for D (5 bases). This TCR derives from a woman aged 55-70 years with renal cell carcinoma. CDR3 region: CASSSPKGQGSSPLHF. In nucleotides, the CDR3 is TGTGCCAGCAGTTCCCCCAAAGGGCAGGGCAGCTCACCCCTCCACTTT.